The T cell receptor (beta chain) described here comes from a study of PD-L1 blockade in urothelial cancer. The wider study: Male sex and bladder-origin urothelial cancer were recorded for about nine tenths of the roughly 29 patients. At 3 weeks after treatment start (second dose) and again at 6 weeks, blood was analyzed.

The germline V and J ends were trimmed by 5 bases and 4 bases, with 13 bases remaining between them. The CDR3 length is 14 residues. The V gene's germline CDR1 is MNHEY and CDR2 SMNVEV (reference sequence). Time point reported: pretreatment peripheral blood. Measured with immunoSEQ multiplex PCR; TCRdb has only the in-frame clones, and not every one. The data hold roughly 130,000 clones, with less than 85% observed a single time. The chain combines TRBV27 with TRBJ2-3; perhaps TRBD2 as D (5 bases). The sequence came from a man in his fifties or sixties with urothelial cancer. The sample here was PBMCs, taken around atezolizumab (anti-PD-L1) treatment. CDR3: CASSPYGVADTQYF. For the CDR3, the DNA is TGTGCCAGCAGTCCTTACGGGGTGGCAGATACGCAGTATTTT.